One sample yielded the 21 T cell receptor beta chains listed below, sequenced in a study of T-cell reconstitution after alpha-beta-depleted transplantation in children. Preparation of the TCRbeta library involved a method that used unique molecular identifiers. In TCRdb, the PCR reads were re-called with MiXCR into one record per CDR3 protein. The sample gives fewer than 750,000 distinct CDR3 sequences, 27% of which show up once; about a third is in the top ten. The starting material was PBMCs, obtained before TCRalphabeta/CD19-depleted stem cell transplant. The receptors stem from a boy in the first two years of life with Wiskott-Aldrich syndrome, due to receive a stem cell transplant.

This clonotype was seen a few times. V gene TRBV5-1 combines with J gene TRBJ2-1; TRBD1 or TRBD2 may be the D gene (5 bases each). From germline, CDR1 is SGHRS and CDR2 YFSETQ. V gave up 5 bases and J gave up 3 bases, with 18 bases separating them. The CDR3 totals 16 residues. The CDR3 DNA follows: TGCGCCAGCAGTCGGGGACCGTCGAGGGGCTACAATGAGCAGTTCTTC. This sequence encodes CASSRGPSRGYNEQFF. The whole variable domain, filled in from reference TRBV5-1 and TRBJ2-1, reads KAGVTQTPRYLIKTRGQQVTLSCSPISGHRSVSWYQQTPGQGLQFLFEYFSETQRNKGNFPGRFSGRQFSNSRSEMNVSTLELGDSALYLCASSRGPSRGYNEQFFGPGTRLTVL.

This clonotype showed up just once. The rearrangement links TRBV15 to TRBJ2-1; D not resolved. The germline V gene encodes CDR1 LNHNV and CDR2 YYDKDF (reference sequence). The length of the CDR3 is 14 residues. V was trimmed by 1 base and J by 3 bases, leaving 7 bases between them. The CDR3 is CATSRGAVYNEQFF. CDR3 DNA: TGTGCCACCAGCAGAGGGGCGGTCTACAATGAGCAGTTCTTC. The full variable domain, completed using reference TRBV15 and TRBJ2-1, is DAMVIQNPRYQVTQFGKPVTLSCSQTLNHNVMYWYQQKSSQAPKLLFHYYDKDFNNEADTPDNFQSRRPNTSFCFLDIRSPGLGDTAMYLCATSRGAVYNEQFFGPGTRLTVL.

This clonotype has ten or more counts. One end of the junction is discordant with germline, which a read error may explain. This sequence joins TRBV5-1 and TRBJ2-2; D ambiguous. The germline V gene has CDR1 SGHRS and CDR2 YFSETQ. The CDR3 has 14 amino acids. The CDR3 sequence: CASSLASNTGELFF. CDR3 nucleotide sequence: TGTGCCAGCAGCTTGGCATCTAACACCGGGGAGCTGTTTTTT.

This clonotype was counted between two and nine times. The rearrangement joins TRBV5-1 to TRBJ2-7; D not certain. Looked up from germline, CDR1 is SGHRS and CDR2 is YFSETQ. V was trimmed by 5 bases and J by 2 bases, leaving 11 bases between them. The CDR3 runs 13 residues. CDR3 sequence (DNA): TGCGCCAGCAGACTCCAGACAACCTACGAGCAGTACTTC. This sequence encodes CASRLQTTYEQYF.

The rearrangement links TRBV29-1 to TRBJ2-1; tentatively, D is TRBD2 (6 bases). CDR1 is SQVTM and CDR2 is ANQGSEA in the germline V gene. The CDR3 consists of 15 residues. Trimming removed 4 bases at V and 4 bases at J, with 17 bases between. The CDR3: CSVGGGAGYYNEQFF. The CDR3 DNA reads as TGCAGCGTTGGCGGTGGGGCGGGATATTACAATGAGCAGTTCTTC.

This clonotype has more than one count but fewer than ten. The CDR3 here is CASSPTSGRESYNEQFF. CDR3 nucleotide sequence: TGTGCCAGCAGCCCCACTAGCGGGAGGGAGTCCTACAATGAGCAGTTCTTC. The chain employs TRBV7-9 and TRBJ2-1; TRBD2 agrees at 13 bases. The trim removed 5 bases at V and 1 base at J, leaving 5 bases unmatched. CDR3 size: 17 residues. Germline loops: CDR1 SEHNR, CDR2 FQNEAQ (reference sequence).

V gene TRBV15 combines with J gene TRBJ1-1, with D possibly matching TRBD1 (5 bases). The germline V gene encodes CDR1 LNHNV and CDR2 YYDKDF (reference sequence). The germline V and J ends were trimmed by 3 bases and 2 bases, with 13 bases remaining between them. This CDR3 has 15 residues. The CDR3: CATSSVGRRNTEAFF. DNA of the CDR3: TGTGCCACCAGCAGCGTGGGACGGAGAAACACTGAAGCTTTCTTT.

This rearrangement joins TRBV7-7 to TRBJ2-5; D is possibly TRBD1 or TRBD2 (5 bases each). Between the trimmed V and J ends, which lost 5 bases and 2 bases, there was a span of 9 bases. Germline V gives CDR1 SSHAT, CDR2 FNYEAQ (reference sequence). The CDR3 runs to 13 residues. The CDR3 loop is CASSGTIQETQYF. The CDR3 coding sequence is TGTGCCAGCAGCGGGACGATACAAGAGACCCAGTACTTC. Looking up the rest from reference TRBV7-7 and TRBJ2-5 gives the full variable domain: GAGVSQSPRYKVTKRGQDVTLRCDPISSHATLYWYQQALGQGPEFLTYFNYEAQPDKSGLPSDRFSAERPEGSISTLTIQRTEQRDSAMYRCASSGTIQETQYFGPGTRLLVL.

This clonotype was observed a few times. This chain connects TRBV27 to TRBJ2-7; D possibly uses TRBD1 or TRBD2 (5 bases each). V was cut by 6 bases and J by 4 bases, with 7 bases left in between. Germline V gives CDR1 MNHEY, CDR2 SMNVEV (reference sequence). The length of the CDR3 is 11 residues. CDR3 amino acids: CASRGVYEQYF. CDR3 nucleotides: TGTGCCAGCAGGGGGGTTTACGAGCAGTACTTC.

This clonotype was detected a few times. The CDR3 bases are TGCGCCAGCAGCCATATGACAGGGACCGAAGCTTTCTTT. Its translation is CASSHMTGTEAFF. The V and J genes are TRBV5-1 and TRBJ1-1, with 7 positions matching TRBD1. Germline V gives CDR1 SGHRS, CDR2 YFSETQ. The V and J ends lost 4 bases and 8 bases, in that order; junction bases with no gene match: 8. This CDR3 comprises 13 residues.

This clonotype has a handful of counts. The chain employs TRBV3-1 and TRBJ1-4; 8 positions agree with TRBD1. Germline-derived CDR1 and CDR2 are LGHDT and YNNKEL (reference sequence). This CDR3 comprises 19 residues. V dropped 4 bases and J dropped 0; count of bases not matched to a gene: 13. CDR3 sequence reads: CASSRPAGTGTATNEKLFF. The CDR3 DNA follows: TGTGCCAGCAGCCGCCCAGCCGGGACAGGCACAGCAACTAATGAAAAACTGTTTTTT.

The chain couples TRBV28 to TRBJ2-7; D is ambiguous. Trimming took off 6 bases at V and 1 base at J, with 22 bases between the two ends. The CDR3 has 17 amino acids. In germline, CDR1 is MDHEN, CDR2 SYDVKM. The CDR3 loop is CASSLPGGSVGSYEQYF. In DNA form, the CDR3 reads TGTGCCAGCAGCCTCCCCGGCGGCAGCGTAGGTTCCTACGAGCAGTACTTC.

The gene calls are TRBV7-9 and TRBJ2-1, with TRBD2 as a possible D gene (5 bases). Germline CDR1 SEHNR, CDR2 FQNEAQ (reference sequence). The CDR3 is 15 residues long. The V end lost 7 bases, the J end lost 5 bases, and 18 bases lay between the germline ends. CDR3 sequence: CASTVFLANDNEQFF. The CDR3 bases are TGTGCCAGCACCGTATTCCTAGCTAACGACAATGAGCAGTTCTTC.

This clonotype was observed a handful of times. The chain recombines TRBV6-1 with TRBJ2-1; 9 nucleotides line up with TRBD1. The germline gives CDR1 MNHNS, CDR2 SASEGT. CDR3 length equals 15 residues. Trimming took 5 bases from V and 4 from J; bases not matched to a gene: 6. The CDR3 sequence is CASSKTGGWYNEQFF. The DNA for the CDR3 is TGTGCCAGCAGTAAAACAGGGGGCTGGTACAATGAGCAGTTCTTC.

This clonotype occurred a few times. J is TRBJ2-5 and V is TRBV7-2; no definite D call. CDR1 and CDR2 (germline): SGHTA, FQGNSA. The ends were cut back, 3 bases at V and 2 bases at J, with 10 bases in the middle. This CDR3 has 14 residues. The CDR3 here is CASSLTVLQETQYF. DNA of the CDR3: TGTGCCAGCAGCTTGACGGTCCTACAAGAGACCCAGTACTTC.

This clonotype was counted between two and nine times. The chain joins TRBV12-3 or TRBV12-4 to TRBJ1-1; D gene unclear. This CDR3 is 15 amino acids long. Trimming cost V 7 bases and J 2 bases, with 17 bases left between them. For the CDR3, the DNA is TGTGCCAGCACCGATCCCACTAATGGTAACACTGAAGCTTTCTTT. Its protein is CASTDPTNGNTEAFF.

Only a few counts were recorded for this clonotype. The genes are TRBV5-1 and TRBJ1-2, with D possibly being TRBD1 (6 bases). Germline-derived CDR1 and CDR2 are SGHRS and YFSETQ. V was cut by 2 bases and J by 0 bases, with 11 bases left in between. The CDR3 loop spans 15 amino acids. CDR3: CASSFSDSPNYGYTF. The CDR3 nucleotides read TGCGCCAGCAGCTTTTCGGACAGCCCTAACTATGGCTACACCTTC. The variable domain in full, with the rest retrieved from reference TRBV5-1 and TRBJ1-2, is KAGVTQTPRYLIKTRGQQVTLSCSPISGHRSVSWYQQTPGQGLQFLFEYFSETQRNKGNFPGRFSGRQFSNSRSEMNVSTLELGDSALYLCASSFSDSPNYGYTFGSGTRLTVV.

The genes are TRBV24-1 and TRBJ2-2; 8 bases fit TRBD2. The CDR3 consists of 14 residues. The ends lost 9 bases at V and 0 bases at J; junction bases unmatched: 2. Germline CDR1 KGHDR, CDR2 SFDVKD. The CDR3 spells CATGAGANTGELFF. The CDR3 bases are TGTGCCACCGGAGCGGGGGCGAACACCGGGGAGCTGTTTTTT.

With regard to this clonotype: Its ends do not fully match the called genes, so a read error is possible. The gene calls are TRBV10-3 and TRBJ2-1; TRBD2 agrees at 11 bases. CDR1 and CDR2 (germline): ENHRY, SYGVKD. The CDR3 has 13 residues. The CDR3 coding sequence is TGTGCCATCAGTGAGGGACTAGCGGGTTCAAACAACTTC. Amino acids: CAISEGLAGSNNF.

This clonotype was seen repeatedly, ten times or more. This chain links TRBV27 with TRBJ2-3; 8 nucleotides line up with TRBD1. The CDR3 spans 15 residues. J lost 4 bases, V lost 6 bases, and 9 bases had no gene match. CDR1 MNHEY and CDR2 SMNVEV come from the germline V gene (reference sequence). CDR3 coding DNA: TGTGCCAGCAGAAGAGGACAGGGCGGCCCAGATACGCAGTATTTT. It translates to CASRRGQGGPDTQYF.

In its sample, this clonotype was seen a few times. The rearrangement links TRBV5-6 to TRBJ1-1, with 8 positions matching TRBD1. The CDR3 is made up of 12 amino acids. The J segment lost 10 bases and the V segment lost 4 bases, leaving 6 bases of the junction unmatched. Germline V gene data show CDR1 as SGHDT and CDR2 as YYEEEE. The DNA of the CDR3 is TGTGCCAGCAGCGTAGGGACAGGAGGAGCTTTCTTT. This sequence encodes CASSVGTGGAFF.